This passage covers 26 T cell receptor beta chains from one sample sequenced in a study of blood T cell repertoires in COVID-19. Sequencing was performed with immunoSEQ multiplex PCR; in TCRdb, only in-frame clones are kept and a portion is missing. This sample has approximately 200,000 clones; roughly 80% occur once, and the top ten carry around 12%. The sample consisted of peripheral blood. The source of these receptors is a woman between 50 and 59 years old with acute or convalescent COVID-19.

The chain links TRBV19 to TRBJ1-2, with a possible D match to TRBD1 (5 bases). The length of the CDR3 is 13 residues. Trimming removed 3 bases at V and 8 bases at J, with 13 bases between. Germline loops: CDR1 LNHDA, CDR2 SQIVND (reference sequence). CDR3 coding DNA: TGTGCCAGTAGTATTTGGGGGGAGATCGGCTACACCTTC. Encoded protein: CASSIWGEIGYTF.

V usage is TRBV7-2 and J usage is TRBJ1-6, with 10 positions matching TRBD1. Germline trimming cut 5 bases from V and 9 bases from J; bases unmatched to any gene: 7. Looked up from germline, CDR1 is SGHTA and CDR2 is FQGNSA. This CDR3 has 15 residues. The CDR3 DNA reads as TGTGCCAGCAGCCCAGACAGGGGGCGTAGTTCACCCCTCCACTTT. Its translation is CASSPDRGRSSPLHF.

This chain connects TRBV27 to TRBJ2-7; 10 positions match TRBD2. The CDR3 runs to 15 residues. CDR1 and CDR2 from the germline V gene are MNHEY and SMNVEV (reference sequence). The V gene end was trimmed by 5 bases and the J gene end by 4 bases; junction bases not matched to a gene: 8. CDR3 DNA sequence: TGTGCCAGCAGTCGCCAGCGGGAGGGCCCTTACGAGCAGTACTTC. This gives the protein CASSRQREGPYEQYF.

This clone was counted once. This chain links TRBV5-1 with TRBJ2-1; 7 nucleotides match TRBD1. J was trimmed by 6 bases and V by 3 bases; bases with no gene match: 9. The CDR3 extends over 15 amino acids. Germline V gene sequence: CDR1 SGHRS, CDR2 YFSETQ. The CDR3: CASSYRQGEGNEQFF. Written as DNA, the CDR3 is TGCGCCAGCAGCTACCGACAGGGAGAGGGCAATGAGCAGTTCTTC.

The CDR3: CASSPGLGGQASNQPQHF. In nucleotides, the CDR3 is TGTGCCAGCAGTCCTGGGTTGGGGGGTCAGGCTAGCAATCAGCCCCAGCATTTT. The V gene is TRBV28, the J gene TRBJ1-5; weak D call: TRBD1 (5 bases). Germline CDR1 MDHEN, CDR2 SYDVKM. The CDR3 is 18 residues long. Trimming pared 5 bases from V and 0 bases from J, leaving 20 bases between.

V usage is TRBV24-1 and J usage is TRBJ2-1; TRBD2 aligns across 7 bases. CDR3 length: 15 amino acids. Trimming cost V 6 bases and J 7 bases; bases outside gene matches: 11. The germline V gene has CDR1 KGHDR and CDR2 SFDVKD. CDR3 in amino acids: CATSRGTTTWNEQFF. CDR3 nucleotides: TGTGCCACCAGTCGCGGGACTACTACATGGAATGAGCAGTTCTTC.

This chain joins TRBV25-1 and TRBJ2-7; tentative D call: TRBD1 (7 bases). Trimming took off 0 bases at V and 3 bases at J, with 15 bases between the two ends. Per germline, CDR1 MGHDK and CDR2 SYGVNS. The CDR3 covers 16 residues. In DNA, the CDR3 is TGTGCCAGCAGTGAATACACAGGGGAGGAAGGCTACGAGCAGTACTTC. Translation gives CASSEYTGEEGYEQYF.

The V and J genes are TRBV28 and TRBJ1-2; tentative D call: TRBD1 (6 bases). The CDR3 totals 11 residues. V was cut by 5 bases and J by 6 bases, with 7 bases left in between. Per the germline V gene, CDR1 is MDHEN and CDR2 is SYDVKM. CDR3 region: CASSTGNGYTF. In nucleotides, the CDR3 is TGTGCCAGCAGTACAGGGAATGGCTACACCTTC.

The chain has TRBV30 and TRBJ2-7; TRBD1 aligns across 10 bases. Trimming took 3 bases from V and 3 from J; bases not matched to a gene: 17. Per the germline V gene, CDR1 is GTSNPN and CDR2 is SVGIG (reference sequence). There are 18 residues in the CDR3. CDR3 DNA sequence: TGTGCCTGGAGCGCAAGGGTGGGGACAGGGGAGAAGGTCTACGAGCAGTACTTC. Translation: CAWSARVGTGEKVYEQYF.

V usage is TRBV14 and J usage is TRBJ1-1; 7 bases agree with TRBD1. V gave up 5 bases and J gave up 1 base; unmatched junction bases: 4. The CDR3 is 14 amino acids. Germline CDR1 SGHDN, CDR2 FVKESK. In nucleotides, the CDR3 is TGTGCCAGCAGCAAGGGACAGTCGAACACTGAAGCTTTCTTT. Amino acids: CASSKGQSNTEAFF.

This clone appeared once. The rearrangement links TRBV12-3 or TRBV12-4 to TRBJ2-1, with TRBD2 matching over 8 bases. There are 13 residues in the CDR3. Unmatched junction bases numbered 6, after V lost 6 bases and J lost 8 bases. CDR3 region: CASRRSGGDEQFF. The CDR3 DNA reads TGTGCCAGCAGACGGAGCGGGGGCGATGAGCAGTTCTTC.

This clone turned up a few times. This chain joins TRBV28 and TRBJ2-2; D perhaps matches TRBD1 (6 bases). The CDR3 contains 15 residues. V shed 6 bases and J shed 1 base, with 12 bases lying between them. Germline CDR1 MDHEN, CDR2 SYDVKM. CDR3 protein: CASRKTGMNTGELFF. CDR3 DNA: TGTGCCAGCAGAAAAACAGGGATGAACACCGGGGAGCTGTTTTTT.

This clone was seen a single time. The chain links TRBV19 to TRBJ2-3; 7 nucleotides match TRBD1. The CDR3 is made up of 15 amino acids. V dropped 5 bases and J dropped 3; count of bases not matched to a gene: 8. Germline CDR1 LNHDA, CDR2 SQIVND (reference sequence). The CDR3 is CASSSRQGRTDTQYF. For the CDR3, the DNA is TGTGCCAGTAGTTCCCGACAGGGTCGTACAGATACGCAGTATTTT.

The CDR3 DNA reads TGTGCCTGGAAGGATTTGAGCGGGGGGACCGGGGAGCTGTTTTTT. This translates into CAWKDLSGGTGELFF. The chain uses TRBV30 and TRBJ2-2, with 9 bases identical to TRBD2. Germline V lookup: CDR1 GTSNPN, CDR2 SVGIG (reference sequence). With V trimmed by 4 bases and J by 5 bases, 8 bases remained unmatched. The CDR3 is 15 amino acids.

This sequence joins TRBV2 and TRBJ2-7; possible D gene TRBD1, 6 bases. V gave up 5 bases and J gave up 2 bases, with 13 bases separating them. The germline CDR1 and CDR2 sequences are SNHLY and FYNNEI. The CDR3 has 14 amino acids. The CDR3 loop reads CASSKQTGTYEQYF. The CDR3 DNA reads TGTGCCAGCAGTAAACAGACAGGAACCTACGAGCAGTACTTC.

This rearrangement joins TRBV10-3 to TRBJ2-3, with 12 bases fitting TRBD2. J gave up 2 bases and V 3 bases, and 6 bases lay outside the gene matches. The CDR3 spans 17 residues. Germline CDR1 and CDR2: ENHRY and SYGVKD. CDR3 bases: TGTGCCATCAGTGACCGCGGACTAGCGGGAATCACAGATACGCAGTATTTT. It yields the protein CAISDRGLAGITDTQYF.

The chain uses TRBV5-4 and TRBJ2-4; TRBD2 matches at 8 bases. V was pared by 3 bases and J by 4 bases, with 12 bases of the junction left unmatched. CDR1 and CDR2 from the germline V gene are SGHNT and YYREEE (reference sequence). The CDR3 contains 17 residues. The CDR3 sequence is CASSSASERGRKNIQYF. As DNA, the CDR3 is TGTGCCAGCAGCTCGGCGTCGGAGCGGGGGCGAAAAAACATTCAGTACTTC.

The chain is built from TRBV6-6 and TRBJ2-5; TRBD2 agrees at 11 bases. V dropped 5 bases and J dropped 2; count of bases not matched to a gene: 10. The germline gives CDR1 MNHNY, CDR2 SVGAGI (reference sequence). CDR3 length: 17 amino acids. The CDR3 sequence: CASSPNVAGGIQETQYF. CDR3 sequence (DNA): TGTGCCAGCAGTCCCAATGTAGCGGGAGGGATACAAGAGACCCAGTACTTC.

The chain links TRBV29-1 to TRBJ2-1; 11 positions match TRBD2. The V segment lost 5 bases and the J segment 4 bases; nucleotides outside the gene matches: 1. The CDR3 length is 13 residues. The germline CDR1 and CDR2 sequences are SQVTM and ANQGSEA. In DNA form, the CDR3 reads TGCAGCGTTTCTAGCGGGAGGTACAATGAGCAGTTCTTC. This sequence encodes CSVSSGRYNEQFF.

CDR3 nucleotide sequence: TGTGCCAGCAGCCACCCGGGACTAGCGGGAGCCGGGGAGCTGTTTTTT. Encoded protein: CASSHPGLAGAGELFF. J is TRBJ2-2 and V is TRBV7-8, with TRBD2 matching 14 bases. The CDR3 is 16 amino acids. Germline lookup yields CDR1 SGHVS and CDR2 FQNEAQ. J gave up 6 bases and V 5 bases, and 5 bases lay outside the gene matches.

The J gene is TRBJ2-7, the V gene TRBV5-1; the D gene is possibly TRBD1 (5 bases). Germline CDR1 SGHRS, CDR2 YFSETQ. Trimming pared 3 bases from V and 3 bases from J, leaving 13 bases between. There are 14 residues in the CDR3. The CDR3 loop reads CASSSQGENYEQYF. CDR3 coding DNA: TGCGCCAGCAGCTCTCAAGGGGAAAACTACGAGCAGTACTTC.

The V call is TRBV28, the J call TRBJ1-1, with D possibly matching TRBD1 (6 bases). The CDR3 sequence is 16 residues long. The ends were cut back, 6 bases at V and 1 base at J, with 18 bases in the middle. CDR1 is MDHEN and CDR2 is SYDVKM in the germline V gene. Here the CDR3 reads CASSLDSLYGNTEAFF. The CDR3, as DNA: TGTGCCAGCAGCCTGGACAGCCTGTATGGGAACACTGAAGCTTTCTTT. The full variable domain, completed using reference TRBV28 and TRBJ1-1, is DVKVTQSSRYLVKRTGEKVFLECVQDMDHENMFWYRQDPGLGLRLIYFSYDVKMKEKGDIPEGYSVSREKKERFSLILESASTNQTSMYLCASSLDSLYGNTEAFFGQGTRLTVV.

This chain uses TRBV27 with TRBJ2-7, with TRBD1 matching over 11 bases. The trim removed 7 bases at V and 0 bases at J, leaving 2 bases unmatched. The length of the CDR3 is 14 residues. The germline V gene has CDR1 MNHEY and CDR2 SMNVEV (reference sequence). The CDR3 here is CASTGTGGSYEQYF. As DNA, the CDR3 is TGTGCCAGCACCGGGACAGGGGGCTCCTACGAGCAGTACTTC.

The gene calls are TRBV5-1 and TRBJ2-1, with D perhaps TRBD1 (5 bases). Trimming took off 4 bases at V and 4 bases at J, with 12 bases between the two ends. Germline V lookup: CDR1 SGHRS, CDR2 YFSETQ. This CDR3 is 14 amino acids long. The CDR3 region has the DNA TGCGCCAGCAGCCCCGACAGCGATTACAATGAGCAGTTCTTC. It translates to CASSPDSDYNEQFF.

This rearrangement joins TRBV5-1 to TRBJ2-1, with 7 bases lining up with TRBD1. The CDR3 is 15 residues long. V dropped 0 bases and J dropped 4; count of bases not matched to a gene: 4. Germline lookup yields CDR1 SGHRS and CDR2 YFSETQ. CDR3 in amino acids: CASSLGTGPYNEQFF. The CDR3 DNA sequence: TGCGCCAGCAGCTTGGGGACAGGACCTTACAATGAGCAGTTCTTC.

The rearrangement links TRBV7-8 to TRBJ2-7; D might be TRBD2 (5 bases). Germline loops: CDR1 SGHVS, CDR2 FQNEAQ. V was clipped by 7 bases and J by 5 bases, with 18 bases between them. The CDR3 runs 14 residues. CDR3 region: CASKTTGKSHEQYF. Here the CDR3 DNA reads TGTGCCAGCAAAACGACGGGGAAGAGCCACGAGCAGTACTTC.